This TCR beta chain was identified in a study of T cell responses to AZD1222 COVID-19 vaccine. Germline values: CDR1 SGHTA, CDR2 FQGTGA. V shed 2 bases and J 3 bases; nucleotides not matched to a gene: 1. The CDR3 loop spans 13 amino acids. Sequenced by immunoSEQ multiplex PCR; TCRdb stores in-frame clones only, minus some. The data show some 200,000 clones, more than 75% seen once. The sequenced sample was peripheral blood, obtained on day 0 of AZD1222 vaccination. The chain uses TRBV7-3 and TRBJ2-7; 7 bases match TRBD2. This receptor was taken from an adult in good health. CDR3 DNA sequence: TGTGCCAGCAGCTTAGGGAGGGACTACGAGCAGTACTTC. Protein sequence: CASSLGRDYEQYF.